A single sample gave rise to the 5 T cell receptor beta chains below, sequenced in a study of blood T cell repertoires in COVID-19. Produced via immunoSEQ multiplex PCR; TCRdb's table is partial and in-frame only. The table lists about 140,000 clones, around 90% of them singletons. The sample taken for sequencing was peripheral blood. The receptors shown here come from an elderly woman with acute or convalescent COVID-19.

The chain uses TRBV10-2 and TRBJ2-3, with TRBD2 matching over 14 bases. The CDR3 extends over 16 amino acids. Trimming cost V 6 bases and J 3 bases; bases outside gene matches: 5. Germline CDR1 and CDR2: WSHSY and SAAADI. The CDR3 loop reads CASRGTSGGVTDTQYF. CDR3 coding DNA: TGCGCCAGCAGGGGGACTAGCGGGGGTGTAACAGATACGCAGTATTTT.

This chain links TRBV20-1 with TRBJ2-1; possible D gene TRBD1, 5 bases. This CDR3 spans 12 amino acids. The V gene's germline CDR1 is DFQATT and CDR2 SNEGSKA (reference sequence). The V end lost 3 bases, the J end lost 9 bases, and 12 bases lay between the germline ends. The CDR3 reads CSASRQSIEQFF. Written as DNA, the CDR3 is TGCAGTGCTAGTCGACAGTCTATTGAGCAGTTCTTC.

This sequence joins TRBV30 and TRBJ2-3, with 8 bases lining up with TRBD2. The CDR3 is made up of 13 amino acids. V was pared by 0 bases and J by 5 bases, with 1 base of the junction left unmatched. CDR1 GTSNPN and CDR2 SVGIG come from the germline V gene (reference sequence). CDR3 nucleotide sequence: TGTGCCTGGAGTGTACGGGGGGGAGATACGCAGTATTTT. It codes for CAWSVRGGDTQYF.

The chain employs TRBV9 and TRBJ1-6, with TRBD1 matching 9 bases. The CDR3 sequence is 14 residues long. CDR1 is SGDLS and CDR2 is YYNGEE in the germline V gene. The V gene end was trimmed by 7 bases and the J gene end by 8 bases; junction bases not matched to a gene: 7. The CDR3 coding sequence is TGTGCCAGCTCCGGGGACAGGGTAGATTCACCCCTCCACTTT. It translates to CASSGDRVDSPLHF.

V and J are TRBV6-5 and TRBJ1-1; D possibly corresponds to TRBD1 (5 bases). V was shortened by 6 bases and J by 0 bases, with 14 bases between the two germline ends. The CDR3 loop spans 15 amino acids. Germline V gene sequence: CDR1 MNHEY, CDR2 SVGAGI. CDR3 in DNA: TGTGCCAGCAGCCGATCCGGGACTATGAACACTGAAGCTTTCTTT. Residues: CASSRSGTMNTEAFF.